The subject of this entry is one T cell receptor (beta chain). What it binds is unknown. Profiling relied on immunoSEQ multiplex PCR, and the TCRdb table lists in-frame clones only, not all of them. The sample contains 2.5 million or so clones, around nine tenths of which appear only once. These data belong to a study of shared clonotypes between healthy human individuals. At the level of the study: Donors consisted of a couple of women and three men between 18 and 49.

General study findings and limits: Lower generation probabilities were found for non-shared clonotypes than for those shared by all four donors.

Germline-derived CDR1 and CDR2 are MNHNS and SASEGT. V lost 4 bases and J lost 3, with 13 bases in between. The CDR3 is made up of 15 amino acids. This clonotype was obtained from a man between 18 and 29 years old in good health. Specimen: naive CD4+ T cells sorted from blood. Documented subset: CD45RA+ positively selected. The V call is TRBV6-1, the J call TRBJ2-1; no firm D call. This chain's CDR3 is CASSATSVLYNEQFF. CDR3 bases: TGTGCCAGCAGTGCGACGTCCGTTCTCTACAATGAGCAGTTCTTC.